This T cell receptor (beta chain) appears in the sequencing data of a study of T cell changes during pregnancy in multiple sclerosis. Profiling relied on immunoSEQ multiplex PCR, and the TCRdb table lists in-frame clones only, not all of them. The sample includes 60,000 to 75,000 clones, about nine tenths of them seen just once. Germline-derived CDR1 and CDR2 are WNHNN and SYGVQD (reference sequence). The CDR3 consists of 14 residues. Trimming removed 6 bases from V and 1 base from J; junction bases left unmatched: 5. Material: peripheral blood, obtained in the second trimester of pregnancy. J is TRBJ2-7 and V is TRBV10-1; 8 bases agree with TRBD1. This clonotype was obtained from a female donor with multiple sclerosis, enrolled in a pregnancy study. CDR3 nucleotides: TGCGCCAGCAGGCGAGGACAGGGTTCCTACGAGCAGTACTTC. It translates to CASRRGQGSYEQYF.